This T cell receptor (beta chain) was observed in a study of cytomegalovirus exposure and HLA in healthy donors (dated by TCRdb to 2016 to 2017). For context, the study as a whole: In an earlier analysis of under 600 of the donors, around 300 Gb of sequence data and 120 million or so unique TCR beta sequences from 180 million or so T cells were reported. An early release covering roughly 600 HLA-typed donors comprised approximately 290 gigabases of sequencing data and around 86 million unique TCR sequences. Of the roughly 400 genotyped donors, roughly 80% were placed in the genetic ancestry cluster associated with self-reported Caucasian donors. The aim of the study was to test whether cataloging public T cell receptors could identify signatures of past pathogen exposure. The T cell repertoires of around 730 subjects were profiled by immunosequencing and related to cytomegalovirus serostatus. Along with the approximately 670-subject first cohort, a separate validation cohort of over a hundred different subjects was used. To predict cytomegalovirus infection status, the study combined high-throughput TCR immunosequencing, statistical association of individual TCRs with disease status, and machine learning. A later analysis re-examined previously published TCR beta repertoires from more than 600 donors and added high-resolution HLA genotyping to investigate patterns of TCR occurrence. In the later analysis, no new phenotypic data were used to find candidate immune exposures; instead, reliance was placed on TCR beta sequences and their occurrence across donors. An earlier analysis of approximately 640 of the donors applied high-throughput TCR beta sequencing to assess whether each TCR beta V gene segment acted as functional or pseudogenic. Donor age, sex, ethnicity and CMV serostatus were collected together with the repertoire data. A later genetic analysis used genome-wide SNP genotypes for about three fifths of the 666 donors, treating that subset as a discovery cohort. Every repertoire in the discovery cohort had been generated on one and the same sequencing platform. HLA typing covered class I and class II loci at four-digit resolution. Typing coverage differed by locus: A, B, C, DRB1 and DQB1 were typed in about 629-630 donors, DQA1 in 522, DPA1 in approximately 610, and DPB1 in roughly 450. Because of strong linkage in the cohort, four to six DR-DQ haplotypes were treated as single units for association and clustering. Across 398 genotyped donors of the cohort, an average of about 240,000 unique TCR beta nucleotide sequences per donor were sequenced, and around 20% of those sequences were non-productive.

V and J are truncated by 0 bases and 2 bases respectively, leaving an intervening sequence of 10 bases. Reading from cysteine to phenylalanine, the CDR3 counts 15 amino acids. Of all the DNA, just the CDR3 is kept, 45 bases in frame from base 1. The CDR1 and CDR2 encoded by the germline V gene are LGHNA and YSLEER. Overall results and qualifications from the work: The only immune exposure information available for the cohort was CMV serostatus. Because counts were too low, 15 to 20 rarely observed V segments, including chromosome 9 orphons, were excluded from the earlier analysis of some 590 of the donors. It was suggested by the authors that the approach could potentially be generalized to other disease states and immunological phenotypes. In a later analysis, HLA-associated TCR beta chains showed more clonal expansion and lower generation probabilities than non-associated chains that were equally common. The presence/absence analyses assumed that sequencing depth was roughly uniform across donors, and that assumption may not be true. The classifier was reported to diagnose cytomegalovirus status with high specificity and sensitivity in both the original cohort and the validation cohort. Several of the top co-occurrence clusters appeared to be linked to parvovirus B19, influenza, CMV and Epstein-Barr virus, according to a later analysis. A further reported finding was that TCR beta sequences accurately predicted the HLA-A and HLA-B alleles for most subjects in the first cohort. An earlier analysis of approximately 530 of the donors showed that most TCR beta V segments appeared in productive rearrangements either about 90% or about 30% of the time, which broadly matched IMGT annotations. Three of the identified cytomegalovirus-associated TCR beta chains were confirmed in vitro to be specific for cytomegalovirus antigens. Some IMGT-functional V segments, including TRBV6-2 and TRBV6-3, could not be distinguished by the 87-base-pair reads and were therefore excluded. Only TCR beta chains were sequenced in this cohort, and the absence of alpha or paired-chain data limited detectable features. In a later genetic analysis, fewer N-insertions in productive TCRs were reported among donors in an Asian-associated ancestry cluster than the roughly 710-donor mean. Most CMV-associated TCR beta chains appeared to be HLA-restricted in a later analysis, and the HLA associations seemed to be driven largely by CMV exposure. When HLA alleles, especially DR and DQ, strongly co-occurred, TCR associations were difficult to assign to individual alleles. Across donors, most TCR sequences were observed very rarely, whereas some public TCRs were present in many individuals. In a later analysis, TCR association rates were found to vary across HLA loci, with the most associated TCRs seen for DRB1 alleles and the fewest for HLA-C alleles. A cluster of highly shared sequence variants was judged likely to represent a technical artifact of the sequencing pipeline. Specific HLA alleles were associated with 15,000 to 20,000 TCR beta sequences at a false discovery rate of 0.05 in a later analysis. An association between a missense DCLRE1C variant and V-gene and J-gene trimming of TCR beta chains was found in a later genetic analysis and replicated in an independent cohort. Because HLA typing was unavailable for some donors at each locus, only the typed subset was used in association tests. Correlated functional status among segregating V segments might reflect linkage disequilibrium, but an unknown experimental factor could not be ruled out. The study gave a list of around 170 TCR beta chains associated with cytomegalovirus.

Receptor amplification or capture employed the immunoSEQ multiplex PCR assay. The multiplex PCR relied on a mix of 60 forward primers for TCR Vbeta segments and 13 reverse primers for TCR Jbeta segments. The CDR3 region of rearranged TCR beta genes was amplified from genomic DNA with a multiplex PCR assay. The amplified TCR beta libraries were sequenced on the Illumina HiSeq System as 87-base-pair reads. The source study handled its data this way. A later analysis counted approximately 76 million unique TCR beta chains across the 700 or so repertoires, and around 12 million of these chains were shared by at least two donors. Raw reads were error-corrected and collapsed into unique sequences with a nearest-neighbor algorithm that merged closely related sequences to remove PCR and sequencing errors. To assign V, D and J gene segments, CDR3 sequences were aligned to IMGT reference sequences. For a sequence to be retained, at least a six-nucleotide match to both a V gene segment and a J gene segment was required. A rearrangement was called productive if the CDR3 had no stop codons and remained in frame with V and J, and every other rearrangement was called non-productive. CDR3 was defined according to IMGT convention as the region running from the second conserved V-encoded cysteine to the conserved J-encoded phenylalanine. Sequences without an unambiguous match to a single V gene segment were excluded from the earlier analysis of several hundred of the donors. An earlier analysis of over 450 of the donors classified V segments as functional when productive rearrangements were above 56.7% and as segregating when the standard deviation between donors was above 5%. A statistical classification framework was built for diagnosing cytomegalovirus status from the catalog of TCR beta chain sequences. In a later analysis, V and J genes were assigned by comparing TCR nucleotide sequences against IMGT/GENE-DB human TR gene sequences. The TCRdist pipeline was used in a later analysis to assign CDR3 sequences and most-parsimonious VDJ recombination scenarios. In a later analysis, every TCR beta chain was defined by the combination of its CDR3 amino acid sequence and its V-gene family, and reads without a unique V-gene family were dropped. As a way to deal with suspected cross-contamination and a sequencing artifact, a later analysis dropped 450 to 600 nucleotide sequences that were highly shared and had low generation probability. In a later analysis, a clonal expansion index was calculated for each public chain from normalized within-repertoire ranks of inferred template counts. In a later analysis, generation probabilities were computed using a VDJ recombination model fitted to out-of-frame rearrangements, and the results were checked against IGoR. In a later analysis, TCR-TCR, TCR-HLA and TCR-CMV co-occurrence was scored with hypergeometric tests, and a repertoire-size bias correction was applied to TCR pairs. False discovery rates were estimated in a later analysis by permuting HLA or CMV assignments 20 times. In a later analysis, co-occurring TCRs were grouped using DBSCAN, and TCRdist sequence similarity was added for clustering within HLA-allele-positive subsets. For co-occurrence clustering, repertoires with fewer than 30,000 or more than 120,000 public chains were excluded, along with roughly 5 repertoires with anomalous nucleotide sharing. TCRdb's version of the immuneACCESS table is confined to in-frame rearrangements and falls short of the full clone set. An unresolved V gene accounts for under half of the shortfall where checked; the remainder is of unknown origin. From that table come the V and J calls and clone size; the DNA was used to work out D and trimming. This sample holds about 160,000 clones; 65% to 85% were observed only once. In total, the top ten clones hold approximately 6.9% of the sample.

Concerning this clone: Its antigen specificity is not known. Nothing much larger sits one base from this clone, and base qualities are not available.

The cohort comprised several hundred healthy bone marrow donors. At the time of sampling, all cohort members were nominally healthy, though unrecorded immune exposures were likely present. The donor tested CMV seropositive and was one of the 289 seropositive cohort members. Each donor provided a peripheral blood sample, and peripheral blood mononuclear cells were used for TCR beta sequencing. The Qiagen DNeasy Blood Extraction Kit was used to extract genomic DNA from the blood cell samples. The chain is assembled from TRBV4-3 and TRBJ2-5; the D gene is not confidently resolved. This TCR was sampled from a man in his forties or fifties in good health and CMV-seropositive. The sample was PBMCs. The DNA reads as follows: TGCGCCAGCAGCCAAGATTTGCAGTTACAAGAGACCCAGTACTTC. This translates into CASSQDLQLQETQYF.